The sequence of this T cell receptor (beta chain) was determined in a study of cytomegalovirus exposure and HLA in healthy donors. Study results and limitations: Presence/absence analyses assumed roughly uniform sequencing depth across donors. By a later analysis, the bulk of CMV-associated TCR beta chains appeared HLA-restricted. Reportedly, HLA-A and HLA-B alleles of most subjects were accurately predicted from TCR beta.

PCR used 60 Vbeta primers and 13 Jbeta primers. Assay: immunoSEQ multiplex PCR; the TCRdb copy retains only in-frame clones and omits some. The data show approximately 190,000 clones, around 85% seen once. V gave up 7 bases and J gave up 5 bases, with 20 bases separating them. CDR1 and CDR2 (germline): MDHEN, SYDVKM. The CDR3 is 15 amino acids. This clone was seen more than once but under ten times. Its antigen remains unidentified. Sequencing was done on a sample of PBMCs. The clonotype comes from a man in his forties in good health and CMV-seropositive. This chain uses TRBV28 with TRBJ1-1; no firm D call. The CDR3 DNA is TGTGCCAGCATCCGACCCGAGCCCGGGTTGACTGAAGCTTTCTTT. It is translated as CASIRPEPGLTEAFF.